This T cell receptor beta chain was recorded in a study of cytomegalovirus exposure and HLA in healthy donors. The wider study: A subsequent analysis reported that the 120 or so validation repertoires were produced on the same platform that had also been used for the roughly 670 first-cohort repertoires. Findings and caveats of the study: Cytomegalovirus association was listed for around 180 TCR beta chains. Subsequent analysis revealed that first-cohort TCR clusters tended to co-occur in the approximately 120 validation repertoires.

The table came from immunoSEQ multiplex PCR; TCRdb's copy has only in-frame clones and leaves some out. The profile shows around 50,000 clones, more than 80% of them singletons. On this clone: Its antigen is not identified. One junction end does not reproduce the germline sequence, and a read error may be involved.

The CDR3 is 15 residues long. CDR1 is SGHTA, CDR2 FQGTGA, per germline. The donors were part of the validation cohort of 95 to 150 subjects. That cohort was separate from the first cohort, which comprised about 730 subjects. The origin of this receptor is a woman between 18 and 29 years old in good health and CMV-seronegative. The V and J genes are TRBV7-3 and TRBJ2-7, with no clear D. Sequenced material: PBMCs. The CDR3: CASSLRPGPNGIIRF. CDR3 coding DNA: TGTGCCAGCAGCTTAAGACCTGGTCCAAATGGTATCATCAGGTTC.